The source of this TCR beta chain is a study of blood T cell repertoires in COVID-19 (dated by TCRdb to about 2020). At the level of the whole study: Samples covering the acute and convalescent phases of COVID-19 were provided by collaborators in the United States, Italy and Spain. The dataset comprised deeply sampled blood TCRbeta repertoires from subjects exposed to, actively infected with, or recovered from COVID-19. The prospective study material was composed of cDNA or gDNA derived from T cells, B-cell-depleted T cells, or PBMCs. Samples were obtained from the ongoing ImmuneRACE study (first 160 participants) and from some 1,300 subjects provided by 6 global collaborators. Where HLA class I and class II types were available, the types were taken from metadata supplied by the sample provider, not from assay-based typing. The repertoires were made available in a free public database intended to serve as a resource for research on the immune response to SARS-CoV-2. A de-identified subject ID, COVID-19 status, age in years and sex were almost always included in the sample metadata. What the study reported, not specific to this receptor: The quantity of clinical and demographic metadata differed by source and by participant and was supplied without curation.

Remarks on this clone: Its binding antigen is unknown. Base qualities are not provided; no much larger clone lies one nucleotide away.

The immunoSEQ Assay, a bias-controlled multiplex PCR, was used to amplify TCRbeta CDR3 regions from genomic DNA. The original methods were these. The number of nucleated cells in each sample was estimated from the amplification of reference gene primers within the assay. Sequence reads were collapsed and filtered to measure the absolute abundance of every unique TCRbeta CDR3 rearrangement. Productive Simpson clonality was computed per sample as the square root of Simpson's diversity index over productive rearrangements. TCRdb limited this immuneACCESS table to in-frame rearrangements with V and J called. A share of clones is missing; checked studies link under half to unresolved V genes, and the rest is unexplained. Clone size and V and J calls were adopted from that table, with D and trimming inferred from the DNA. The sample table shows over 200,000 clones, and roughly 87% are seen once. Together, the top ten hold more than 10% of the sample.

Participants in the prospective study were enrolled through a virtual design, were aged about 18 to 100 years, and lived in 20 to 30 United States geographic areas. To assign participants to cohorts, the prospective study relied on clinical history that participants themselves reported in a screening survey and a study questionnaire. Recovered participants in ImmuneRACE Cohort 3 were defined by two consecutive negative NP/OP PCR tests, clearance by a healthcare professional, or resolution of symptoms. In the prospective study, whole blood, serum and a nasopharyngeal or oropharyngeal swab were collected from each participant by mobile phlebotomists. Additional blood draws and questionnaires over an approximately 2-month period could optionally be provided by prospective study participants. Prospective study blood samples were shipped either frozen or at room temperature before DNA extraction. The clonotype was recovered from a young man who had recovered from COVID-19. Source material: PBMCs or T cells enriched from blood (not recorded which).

The nucleotides are TGCGCCAGCAGCAGGGGGACAGGGGGAGAGACCCAGTACTTC. The encoded protein is CASSRGTGGETQYF. The chain was built from TRBV5-1 and TRBJ2-5, with 11 middle bases fitting TRBD1. Sequences SGHRS (CDR1) and YFSETQ (CDR2) are obtained from the germline V gene. V loses 4 bases at its end and J loses 4 bases; junction bases beyond the gene matches: 3. From the cysteine through the phenylalanine, the CDR3 covers 14 amino acids. The sequence is cut down to CDR3 DNA, 42 bases in frame from base 1.